These 17 T cell receptor beta chains were sequenced from one sample in a study of blood T cell repertoires in COVID-19. The table came from immunoSEQ multiplex PCR; TCRdb's copy has only in-frame clones and leaves some out. Of just over 250,000 clones listed, roughly 86% are singletons. The sample was peripheral blood. These receptors all come from a man between 40 and 49 years old who had recovered from COVID-19.

The chain links TRBV3-1 (or the pseudogene TRBV3-2) to TRBJ2-3; D uncertain. There are 12 residues in the CDR3. Germline-derived CDR1 and CDR2 are LGHDT and YNNKEL (reference sequence). With 5 bases removed from V and 0 bases from J, the gap between germline ends came to 3 bases. In DNA form, the CDR3 reads TGTGCCAGCAGCGTAAGCACAGATACGCAGTATTTT. As protein: CASSVSTDTQYF.

V is TRBV5-1 and J is TRBJ1-1; a possible D gene is TRBD1 (6 bases). Trimming cost V 7 bases and J 0 bases, with 16 bases left between them. CDR3 length: 15 amino acids. The germline CDR1 and CDR2 sequences are SGHRS and YFSETQ. This CDR3 reads CASHVLGALNTEAFF. CDR3 coding DNA: TGCGCCAGCCACGTCTTGGGGGCCTTGAACACTGAAGCTTTCTTT.

V gene TRBV6-2 or TRBV6-3 combines with J gene TRBJ2-7, with 8 bases aligning to TRBD1. The CDR3 loop spans 14 amino acids. CDR1 and CDR2 (germline): MNHEY, SVGEGT. The V segment lost 4 bases and the J segment 3 bases; nucleotides outside the gene matches: 5. CDR3 loop: CASSSGGRVYEQYF. In nucleotides, the CDR3 is TGTGCCAGCAGTTCAGGGGGCAGGGTCTACGAGCAGTACTTC.

The rearrangement links TRBV7-9 to TRBJ1-5; 7 nucleotides line up with TRBD1. This CDR3 is built from 14 residues. Germline CDR1 SEHNR, CDR2 FQNEAQ (reference sequence). The trim removed 7 bases at V and 4 bases at J, leaving 7 bases unmatched. CDR3 nucleotides: TGTGCCAGCACAGCCCCAGGGGGTAATCAGCCCCAGCATTTT. It specifies CASTAPGGNQPQHF.

V gene TRBV19 combines with J gene TRBJ1-2; 8 positions match TRBD1. Per the germline V gene, CDR1 is LNHDA and CDR2 is SQIVND (reference sequence). V gave up 3 bases and J gave up 4 bases; unmatched junction bases: 7. The CDR3 is made up of 15 amino acids. The CDR3 loop reads CASSIPLGQVYGYTF. DNA for the CDR3: TGTGCCAGTAGTATTCCCCTGGGACAGGTCTATGGCTACACCTTC.

This chain links TRBV2 with TRBJ2-4, with 8 bases lining up with TRBD2. The trim removed 2 bases at V and 8 bases at J, leaving 8 bases unmatched. The CDR3 length is 15 residues. The germline gives CDR1 SNHLY, CDR2 FYNNEI. The CDR3 region has the DNA TGTGCCAGCAGTGAAAGGCGGGGGGCCCGAGACATTCAGTACTTC. Its translation is CASSERRGARDIQYF.

The J gene is TRBJ2-2, the V gene TRBV5-1; 11 nucleotides agree with TRBD1. There are 16 residues in the CDR3. Unmatched junction bases numbered 1, after V lost 2 bases and J lost 1 base. CDR1 and CDR2 (germline): SGHRS, YFSETQ. The CDR3 here is CASSFGTGGNTGELFF. CDR3 in DNA: TGCGCCAGCAGCTTCGGGACAGGGGGGAACACCGGGGAGCTGTTTTTT.

The genes are TRBV19 and TRBJ2-7, with TRBD2 matching over 7 bases. V shed 5 bases and J 3 bases; nucleotides not matched to a gene: 4. The CDR3 extends over 13 amino acids. Germline CDR1 LNHDA, CDR2 SQIVND (reference sequence). CDR3 region: CASSLGLGYEQYF. The CDR3 DNA reads as TGTGCCAGTAGTCTCGGACTAGGCTACGAGCAGTACTTC. Combining the CDR3 with reference TRBV19 and TRBJ2-7 gives the whole variable domain DGGITQSPKYLFRKEGQNVTLSCEQNLNHDAMYWYRQDPGQGLRLIYYSQIVNDFQKGDIAEGYSVSREKKESFPLTVTSAQKNPTAFYLCASSLGLGYEQYFGPGTRLTVT.

This chain connects TRBV6-5 to TRBJ1-2, with 9 bases lining up with TRBD1. The CDR3 runs 16 residues. From germline, CDR1 is MNHEY and CDR2 SVGAGI. With 4 bases clipped from V and 2 bases from J, the junction kept 8 bases outside the gene matches. The CDR3 DNA follows: TGTGCCAGCAGTTTAACAGGGGGCGCGGGAAACTATGGCTACACCTTC. It translates to CASSLTGGAGNYGYTF.

The genes are TRBV5-1 and TRBJ1-2, with 11 bases lining up with TRBD1. CDR1 and CDR2 from the germline V gene are SGHRS and YFSETQ. Trimming cost V 2 bases and J 5 bases; bases outside gene matches: 8. The CDR3 is 16 residues long. CDR3: CASSFIGQGASYGYTF. The CDR3, as DNA: TGCGCCAGCAGCTTTATTGGACAGGGGGCCTCTTATGGCTACACCTTC.

This rearrangement joins TRBV7-9 to TRBJ2-7; TRBD2 matches at 9 bases. V lost 8 bases, J lost 2 bases, and 16 bases stayed unmatched. The CDR3 loop spans 17 amino acids. The germline V gene encodes CDR1 SEHNR and CDR2 FQNEAQ (reference sequence). Here the CDR3 reads CASYKNKAGGLPYEQYF. CDR3 DNA: TGTGCCAGCTATAAGAACAAAGCGGGGGGCCTTCCCTACGAGCAGTACTTC.

The CDR3 loop is CASSVRTGVTDTQYF. Written as DNA, the CDR3 is TGTGCCAGCAGCGTTCGAACAGGGGTCACAGATACGCAGTATTTT. The chain joins TRBV9 to TRBJ2-3, with 7 bases that match TRBD1. With 2 bases clipped from V and 2 bases from J, the junction kept 5 bases outside the gene matches. The length of the CDR3 is 15 residues. CDR1 is SGDLS, CDR2 YYNGEE, per germline.

CDR3 in amino acids: CASSYFGQGVVSGANVLTF. In nucleotides, the CDR3 is TGTGCCAGCAGTTACTTCGGACAGGGGGTGGTATCTGGGGCCAACGTCCTGACTTTC. The V and J genes are TRBV6-2 or TRBV6-3 and TRBJ2-6, with 10 bases fitting TRBD1. Germline CDR1 and CDR2: MNHEY and SVGEGT. V shed 1 base and J 1 base; nucleotides not matched to a gene: 7. The CDR3 sequence is 19 residues long.

The rearrangement uses TRBV6-5 and TRBJ2-7; maybe TRBD1 (5 bases). Germline V gene sequence: CDR1 MNHEY, CDR2 SVGAGI. V lost 4 bases and J 0 bases, leaving 16 bases between the germline ends. The CDR3 is 16 residues long. In nucleotides, the CDR3 is TGTGCCAGCAGTTTATCCCTCCAGGGATTCTCCTACGAGCAGTACTTC. It encodes CASSLSLQGFSYEQYF.

This clone is a singleton in its sample. This CDR3 reads CASSYFRDYNEQFF. The CDR3 DNA sequence: TGTGCCAGCAGTTACTTCCGGGATTACAATGAGCAGTTCTTC. The chain links TRBV6-2 or TRBV6-3 to TRBJ2-1; the D gene is possibly TRBD2 (5 bases). The CDR3 covers 14 residues. Per the germline V gene, CDR1 is MNHEY and CDR2 is SVGEGT. Trimming pared 1 base from V and 4 bases from J, leaving 8 bases between.

The J gene is TRBJ2-7, the V gene TRBV4-3; D possibly corresponds to TRBD1 (6 bases). Germline-derived CDR1 and CDR2 are LGHNA and YSLEER. This CDR3 is built from 17 residues. V lost 0 bases, J lost 0 bases, and 15 bases lay in between. The CDR3 loop reads CASSQDLQGPSSYEQYF. CDR3 in DNA: TGCGCCAGCAGCCAAGACTTACAGGGCCCAAGCTCCTACGAGCAGTACTTC.

A few counts support this clone. The gene calls are TRBV7-3 and TRBJ2-3, with 7 bases matching TRBD2. The ends lost 6 bases at V and 6 bases at J; junction bases unmatched: 9. The CDR3 is made up of 14 amino acids. Germline V CDR1 and CDR2: SGHTA, FQGTGA. For the CDR3, the DNA is TGTGCCAGCAGTTCCGGGACTAAGGGCGATACGCAGTATTTT. It yields the protein CASSSGTKGDTQYF.